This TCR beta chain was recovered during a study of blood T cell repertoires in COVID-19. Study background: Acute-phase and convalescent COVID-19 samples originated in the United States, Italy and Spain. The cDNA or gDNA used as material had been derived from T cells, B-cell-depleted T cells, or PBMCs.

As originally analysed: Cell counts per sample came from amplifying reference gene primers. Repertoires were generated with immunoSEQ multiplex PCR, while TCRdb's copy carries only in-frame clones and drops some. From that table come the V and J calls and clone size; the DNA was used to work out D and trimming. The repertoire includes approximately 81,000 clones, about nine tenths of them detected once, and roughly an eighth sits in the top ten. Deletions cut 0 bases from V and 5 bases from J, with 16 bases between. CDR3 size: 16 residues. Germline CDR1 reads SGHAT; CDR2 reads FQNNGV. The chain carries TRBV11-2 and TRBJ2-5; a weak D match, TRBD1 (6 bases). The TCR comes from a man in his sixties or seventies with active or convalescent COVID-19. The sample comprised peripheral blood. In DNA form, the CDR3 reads TGTGCCAGCAGCTTAGAGGCAGGGGCGGTGGGGGAGACCCAGTACTTC. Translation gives CASSLEAGAVGETQYF.